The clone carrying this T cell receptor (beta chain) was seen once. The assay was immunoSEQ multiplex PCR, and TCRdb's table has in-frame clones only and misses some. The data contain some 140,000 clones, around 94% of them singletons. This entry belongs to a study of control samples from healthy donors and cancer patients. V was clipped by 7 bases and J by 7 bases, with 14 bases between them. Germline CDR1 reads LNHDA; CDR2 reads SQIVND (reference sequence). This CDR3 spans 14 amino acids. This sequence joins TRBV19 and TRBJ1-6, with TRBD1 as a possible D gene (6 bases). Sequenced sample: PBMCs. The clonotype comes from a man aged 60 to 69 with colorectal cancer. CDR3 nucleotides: TGTGCCAGTAAGTTTACAGGGTACAATTCACCCCTCCACTTT. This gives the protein CASKFTGYNSPLHF.